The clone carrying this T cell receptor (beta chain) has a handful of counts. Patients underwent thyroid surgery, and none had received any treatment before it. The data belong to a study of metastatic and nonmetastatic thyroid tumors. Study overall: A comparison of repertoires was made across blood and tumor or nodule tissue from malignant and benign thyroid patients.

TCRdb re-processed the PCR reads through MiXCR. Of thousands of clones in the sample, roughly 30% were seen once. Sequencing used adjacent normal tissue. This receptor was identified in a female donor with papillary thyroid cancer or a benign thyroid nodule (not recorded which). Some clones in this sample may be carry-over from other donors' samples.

Here the CDR3 reads CASSSRGGANTGELFF. The CDR3 region has the DNA TGTGCCAGCAGTTCCCGGGGCGGAGCGAACACCGGGGAGCTGTTTTTT. The gene calls are TRBV6-1 and TRBJ2-2, with D possibly being TRBD1 or TRBD2 (5 bases each). V lost 5 bases, J lost 0 bases, and 13 bases lay in between. Germline CDR1 reads MNHNS; CDR2 reads SASEGT. CDR3 length: 16 residues.